Below, 12 T cell receptor beta chains from the same sample are listed, as sequenced in a study of regulatory T cells in long-lasting Graves disease. Time point denoted: newly diagnosed GD, antithyroid drugs for less than 3 months. PBMC RNA was the source of the TCR library. Assembly of TCR beta libraries relied on iRepertoire HTBI primers together with Arm-PCR of CDR3 regions. TCRdb itself ran the multiplex PCR reads through MiXCR, one entry per CDR3 protein. Seen here are about 400,000 distinct CDR3 sequences, around a sixth observed once, and the top ten hold 22%. The source was peripheral blood mononuclear cells (PBMCs), collected at new diagnosis, from a patient treated with antithyroid drugs. The receptors were sampled from a female donor with Graves disease.

This clonotype was seen more than once but under ten times. The chain couples TRBV19 to TRBJ1-2, with TRBD1 matching over 8 bases. V shed 5 bases, J shed 8 bases, and the junction held 10 bases outside the gene matches. The germline CDR1 and CDR2 sequences are LNHDA and SQIVND (reference sequence). The CDR3 length is 14 residues. CDR3 region: CASSPSGGARGYTF. The CDR3 DNA is TGTGCCAGTAGTCCCTCAGGGGGCGCTAGGGGCTACACCTTC.

This clonotype has only a few counts. The chain joins TRBV4-1 to TRBJ1-5; 7 bases line up with TRBD1. The germline V gene encodes CDR1 MGHRA and CDR2 YSYEKL. This CDR3 is built from 13 residues. Losses at the gene ends were 5 bases for V and 7 bases for J; bases not matched to a gene: 5. CDR3 DNA sequence: TGCGCCAGCAGCTACACAGGGGAACAGCCCCAGCATTTT. Amino acid sequence: CASSYTGEQPQHF.

This clonotype was detected many times. The chain joins TRBV7-2 to TRBJ1-6; D gene uncertain. The germline V gene has CDR1 SGHTA and CDR2 FQGNSA. V was clipped by 6 bases and J by 11 bases, with 20 bases between them. CDR3 length equals 15 residues. In DNA form, the CDR3 reads TGTGCCAGCAGGTCCCGGGCGGGTCATGAACCACCCCTCCACTTT. As protein: CASRSRAGHEPPLHF.

At least ten counts were recorded for this clonotype. J is TRBJ2-6 and V is TRBV11-2; possibly TRBD1 for D (6 bases). V was clipped by 5 bases and J by 0 bases, with 11 bases between them. This CDR3 is built from 16 residues. Germline CDR1 reads SGHAT; CDR2 reads FQNNGV. The CDR3 loop reads CASSHTGTSGANVLTF. In nucleotides, the CDR3 is TGTGCCAGCAGCCATACAGGGACCTCTGGGGCCAACGTCCTGACTTTC. The full variable domain, completed using reference TRBV11-2 and TRBJ2-6, is EAGVAQSPRYKIIEKRQSVAFWCNPISGHATLYWYQQILGQGPKLLIQFQNNGVVDDSQLPKDRFSAERLKGVDSTLKIQPAKLEDSAVYLCASSHTGTSGANVLTFGAGSRLTVL.

This clonotype was seen ten or more times. The chain combines TRBV3-1 with TRBJ2-7; D is possibly TRBD2 (6 bases). Germline CDR1 is LGHDT and CDR2 is YNNKEL (reference sequence). The CDR3 loop spans 13 amino acids. V was pared by 5 bases and J by 12 bases, with 20 bases between. CDR3 nucleotides: TGTGCCAGCAGCTCCGGGACTTCCGCGTCCCGGTACTTC. Residues: CASSSGTSASRYF.

This clonotype occurred many times. A read error may account for a junction end that differs from germline. J is TRBJ1-2 and V is TRBV4-1; D is perhaps TRBD1 (6 bases). The germline gives CDR1 MGHRA, CDR2 YSYEKL. The CDR3 consists of 15 residues. The CDR3 bases are TGTGCCAGCAGCCAAGATCCAGGAGGGGGCTATGGCTACACCTTC. Its protein is CASSQDPGGGYGYTF.

V and J are TRBV19 and TRBJ2-1, with TRBD2 matching 8 bases. This CDR3 has 16 amino acids. V was pared by 1 base and J by 2 bases, with 4 bases of the junction left unmatched. From germline, CDR1 is LNHDA and CDR2 SQIVND (reference sequence). CDR3 nucleotides: TGTGCCAGTAGTATAGTGGGAGCGGGAGCCTACAATGAGCAGTTCTTC. Translation gives CASSIVGAGAYNEQFF.

The chain joins TRBV5-1 to TRBJ1-1, with unresolved D. Per the germline V gene, CDR1 is SGHRS and CDR2 is YFSETQ. The V end was cut by 1 base, the J end by 0 bases, with 10 bases between. This CDR3 is 15 amino acids long. This chain's CDR3 is CASSLFSGVNTEAFF. In DNA form, the CDR3 reads TGCGCCAGCAGCTTGTTCAGCGGGGTGAACACTGAAGCTTTCTTT. Full variable domain (remainder filled in from reference TRBV5-1 and TRBJ1-1): KAGVTQTPRYLIKTRGQQVTLSCSPISGHRSVSWYQQTPGQGLQFLFEYFSETQRNKGNFPGRFSGRQFSNSRSEMNVSTLELGDSALYLCASSLFSGVNTEAFFGQGTRLTVV.

Many counts were recorded for this clonotype. This chain uses TRBV5-6 with TRBJ2-7; a possible D gene is TRBD1 (5 bases). CDR1 is SGHDT and CDR2 is YYEEEE in the germline V gene. The length of the CDR3 is 14 residues. Between the trimmed V and J ends, which lost 7 bases and 1 base, there was a span of 15 bases. CDR3 in DNA: TGTGCCAGCTCCCCCACCAAGGGGTCCTACGAGCAGTACTTC. Amino acid sequence: CASSPTKGSYEQYF.

This clonotype has at least ten counts. The V call is TRBV12-3 or TRBV12-4, the J call TRBJ1-5; TRBD1 matches at 9 bases. This CDR3 comprises 17 residues. V shed 6 bases and J 0 bases; nucleotides not matched to a gene: 9. The CDR3 loop reads CASRISGQGYSNQPQHF. CDR3 DNA sequence: TGTGCCAGCAGAATCTCCGGACAGGGGTATAGCAATCAGCCCCAGCATTTT.

In regard to this clonotype: The junction and the germline gene differ at one end; a read error may be behind it. V is TRBV7-2 and J is TRBJ2-7; TRBD2 aligns across 10 bases. The CDR3 runs to 14 residues. CDR1 is SGHTA and CDR2 is FQGNSA in the germline V gene. CDR3 residues: CASRPSGSSYERYF. The CDR3 nucleotides read TGTGCCAGCAGGCCTAGCGGGAGTTCCTACGAGCGGTACTTC.

This clonotype was detected only a few times. The chain combines TRBV3-1 with TRBJ1-1; D remains unclear. Germline lookup yields CDR1 LGHDT and CDR2 YNNKEL (reference sequence). CDR3 length: 17 residues. Deletions cut 0 bases from V and 1 base from J, with 15 bases between. CDR3: CASSQDGLHLPNTEAFF. The CDR3 coding sequence is TGTGCCAGCAGCCAAGATGGGTTGCACCTCCCGAACACTGAAGCTTTCTTT. Looking up the rest from reference TRBV3-1 and TRBJ1-1 gives the full variable domain: DTAVSQTPKYLVTQMGNDKSIKCEQNLGHDTMYWYKQDSKKFLKIMFSYNNKELIINETVPNRFSPKSPDKAHLNLHINSLELGDSAVYFCASSQDGLHLPNTEAFFGQGTRLTVV.